Following are 18 T cell receptor beta chains from one sample sequenced in a study of T cell responses to AZD1222 COVID-19 vaccine. Profiling relied on immunoSEQ multiplex PCR, and the TCRdb table lists in-frame clones only, not all of them. Seen here are about 150,000 clones, about 87% observed once, and the top ten hold less than 3.5%. The sequencing used peripheral blood, collected on day 0 of AZD1222 vaccination. Receptors originate from an adult in good health.

CDR3 in amino acids: CASSLAGLEDTQYF. The CDR3 region has the DNA TGCGCCAGCAGCTTGGCCGGCCTGGAGGATACGCAGTATTTT. This chain connects TRBV5-1 to TRBJ2-3; no firm D call. The CDR3 runs to 14 residues. Germline V CDR1 and CDR2: SGHRS, YFSETQ. V was pared by 0 bases and J by 6 bases, with 11 bases between.

The rearrangement uses TRBV6-5 and TRBJ1-6; D uncertain. The V gene's germline CDR1 is MNHEY and CDR2 SVGAGI. The CDR3 totals 14 residues. The ends were cut back, 6 bases at V and 8 bases at J, with 14 bases in the middle. The CDR3 reads CASRGSVWDSPLHF. The CDR3, as DNA: TGTGCCAGCAGGGGAAGCGTTTGGGATTCACCCCTCCACTTT.

This clone came up once. This chain links TRBV27 with TRBJ2-7; D call uncertain. The CDR3 is made up of 15 amino acids. The V gene lost 5 bases and the J gene lost 0 bases, with 14 bases spanning the gap. Germline V lookup: CDR1 MNHEY, CDR2 SMNVEV (reference sequence). The CDR3 DNA follows: TGTGCCAGCAGTCTTGGGTCAGCGCCCTCCTACGAGCAGTACTTC. It codes for CASSLGSAPSYEQYF.

This sequence joins TRBV28 and TRBJ1-2; D perhaps matches TRBD1 (5 bases). From germline, CDR1 is MDHEN and CDR2 SYDVKM. This CDR3 is 15 amino acids long. The V gene lost 5 bases and the J gene lost 1 base, with 14 bases spanning the gap. CDR3 amino acids: CASSPPGPINYGYTF. For the CDR3, the DNA is TGTGCCAGCAGTCCTCCGGGACCGATTAACTATGGCTACACCTTC.

There are a few counts of this clone. This chain connects TRBV6-1 to TRBJ1-1, with D possibly TRBD1 on 5 matching bases. CDR3 size: 16 residues. V lost 0 bases and J lost 4, with 15 bases in between. Germline assignment: CDR1 MNHNS and CDR2 SASEGT. The CDR3 coding sequence is TGTGCCAGCAGTGAAGCGGATACGGGGCGCCTCACTGAAGCTTTCTTT. This codes for CASSEADTGRLTEAFF.

This chain uses TRBV29-1 with TRBJ2-3; 9 bases are a match to TRBD2. CDR1 and CDR2 (germline): SQVTM, ANQGSEA. V shed 4 bases and J 2 bases; nucleotides not matched to a gene: 7. The CDR3 contains 15 residues. The CDR3: CSVGRGGDLTDTQYF. DNA of the CDR3: TGCAGCGTTGGTCGCGGGGGGGATCTCACAGATACGCAGTATTTT.

In this sample, this clone turned up once. The gene calls are TRBV25-1 and TRBJ2-1; a weak D match, TRBD1 (7 bases). In germline, CDR1 is MGHDK, CDR2 SYGVNS. The CDR3 runs to 14 residues. The V end lost 2 bases, the J end lost 7 bases, and 12 bases lay between the germline ends. Here the CDR3 reads CASSEPGGWNEQFF. The CDR3 nucleotides are TGTGCCAGCAGTGAACCAGGGGGGTGGAATGAGCAGTTCTTC.

This chain joins TRBV6-2 or TRBV6-3 and TRBJ1-5; TRBD1 is a possible D gene (6 bases). The CDR3 has 15 amino acids. Trimming pared 5 bases from V and 0 bases from J, leaving 11 bases between. CDR1 and CDR2 (germline): MNHEY, SVGEGT. The chain's CDR3 is CASSRTAYSNQPQHF. CDR3 nucleotide sequence: TGTGCCAGCAGTCGGACAGCCTATAGCAATCAGCCCCAGCATTTT.

The chain recombines TRBV7-6 with TRBJ2-6; D uncertain. Trimming stripped 1 base from V and 2 bases from J, with 3 bases between. The CDR3 has 14 residues. CDR1 is SGHVS and CDR2 is FNYEAQ in the germline V gene. CDR3 sequence reads: CASSLGPGANVLTF. In nucleotides, the CDR3 is TGTGCCAGCAGCTTAGGTCCTGGGGCCAACGTCCTGACTTTC.

The chain couples TRBV10-2 to TRBJ1-2, with 7 nucleotides matching TRBD1. Losses at the gene ends were 7 bases for V and 2 bases for J; bases not matched to a gene: 7. The CDR3 has 14 residues. In germline, CDR1 is WSHSY, CDR2 SAAADI. Here the CDR3 DNA reads TGCGCCAGCACTCAAGACAGGGTAAACTATGGCTACACCTTC. Residues: CASTQDRVNYGYTF.

The chain combines TRBV18 with TRBJ2-1; TRBD1 agrees at 10 bases. Losses at the gene ends were 3 bases for V and 10 bases for J; bases not matched to a gene: 6. CDR1 is KGHSH, CDR2 LQKENI, per germline. CDR3 length equals 14 residues. The DNA of the CDR3 is TGTGCCAGCTCACCCCAGGACAGGGGGACGGAGCAGTTCTTC. The encoded protein is CASSPQDRGTEQFF.

The rearrangement joins TRBV7-2 to TRBJ1-4; 9 bases fit TRBD1. Trimming took 5 bases from V and 7 from J; bases not matched to a gene: 8. The CDR3 contains 15 residues. Germline V gene data show CDR1 as SGHTA and CDR2 as FQGNSA. CDR3 nucleotides: TGTGCCAGCAGCAACCGGGACAGGGCGATTGAAAAACTGTTTTTT. Translated: CASSNRDRAIEKLFF.

The chain's CDR3 is CATSDPTGDSTDTQYF. As DNA, the CDR3 is TGTGCCACCAGTGATCCCACAGGGGACAGCACAGATACGCAGTATTTT. V is TRBV24-1 and J is TRBJ2-3, with 7 bases matching TRBD1. CDR1 is KGHDR and CDR2 is SFDVKD in the germline V gene. The CDR3 consists of 16 residues. With V trimmed by 3 bases and J by 0 bases, 5 bases remained unmatched.

The chain has TRBV6-5 and TRBJ1-3, with D possibly matching TRBD1 (5 bases). The germline CDR1 and CDR2 sequences are MNHEY and SVGAGI. Trimming left V 6 bases short and J 2 bases short, with 11 bases between. The CDR3 length is 14 residues. The CDR3 sequence is CASSWGRAGNTIYF. CDR3 nucleotides: TGTGCCAGCAGCTGGGGGAGAGCTGGAAACACCATATATTTT.

The V and J genes are TRBV25-1 and TRBJ2-1; D not certain. CDR1 is MGHDK and CDR2 is SYGVNS in the germline V gene. The CDR3 runs to 11 residues. V shed 11 bases and J shed 7 bases, with 12 bases lying between them. CDR3 region: CAVGSRNEQFF. The CDR3 DNA reads as TGTGCCGTCGGATCACGAAATGAGCAGTTCTTC. Using reference TRBV25-1 and TRBJ2-1 for the parts outside the CDR3, the full variable domain is EADIYQTPRYLVIGTGKKITLECSQTMGHDKMYWYQQDPGMELHLIHYSYGVNSTEKGDLSSESTVSRIRTEHFPLTLESARPSHTSQYLCAVGSRNEQFFGPGTRLTVL.

The chain carries TRBV5-8 and TRBJ2-7; tentatively, D is TRBD1 (5 bases). Trimming left V 1 base short and J 7 bases short, with 9 bases between. Per the germline V gene, CDR1 is SGHTS and CDR2 is YDEGEE. This CDR3 has 12 residues. In DNA, the CDR3 is TGTGCCAGCAGCTTGACAGGTTCGGAGCAGTACTTC. Translated, it gives CASSLTGSEQYF.

The chain joins TRBV6-1 to TRBJ1-2; tentatively, D is TRBD1 (6 bases). The CDR3 is 18 amino acids. V was pared by 0 bases and J by 1 base, with 18 bases between. Germline CDR1 is MNHNS and CDR2 is SASEGT. CDR3 DNA sequence: TGTGCCAGCAGTGAAGCGCTTCGGGGGGCAGGCCTTAACTATGGCTACACCTTC. This codes for CASSEALRGAGLNYGYTF.

The chain uses TRBV7-2 and TRBJ1-5; D remains ambiguous. The V and J ends lost 1 base and 7 bases respectively, with 11 bases between them. The CDR3 runs 14 residues. Germline V lookup: CDR1 SGHTA, CDR2 FQGNSA. The CDR3 DNA is TGTGCCAGCAGCTTAGACTCCCCGGGGCAGCCCCAGCATTTT. This codes for CASSLDSPGQPQHF.